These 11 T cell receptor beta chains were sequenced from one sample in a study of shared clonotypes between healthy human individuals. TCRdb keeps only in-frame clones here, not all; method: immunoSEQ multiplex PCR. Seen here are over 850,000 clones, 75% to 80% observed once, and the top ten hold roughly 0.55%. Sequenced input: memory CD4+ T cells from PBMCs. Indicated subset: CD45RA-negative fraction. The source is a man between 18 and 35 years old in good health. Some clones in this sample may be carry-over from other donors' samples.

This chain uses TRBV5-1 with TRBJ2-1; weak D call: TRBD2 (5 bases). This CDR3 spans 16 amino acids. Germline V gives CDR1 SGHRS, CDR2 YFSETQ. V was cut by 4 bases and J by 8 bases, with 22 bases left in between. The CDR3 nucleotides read TGCGCCAGCAGCCTTAGTCGGGATACCGCCCTAGATGAGCAGTTCTTC. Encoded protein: CASSLSRDTALDEQFF.

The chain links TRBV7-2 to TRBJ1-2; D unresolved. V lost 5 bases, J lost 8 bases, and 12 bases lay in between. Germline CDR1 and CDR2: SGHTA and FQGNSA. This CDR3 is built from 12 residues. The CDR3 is CASSPPRQGYTF. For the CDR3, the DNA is TGTGCCAGCAGCCCCCCCCGACAAGGCTACACCTTC. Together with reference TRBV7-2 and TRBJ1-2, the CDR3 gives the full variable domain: GAGVSQSPSNKVTEKGKDVELRCDPISGHTALYWYRQSLGQGLEFLIYFQGNSAPDKSGLPSDRFSAERTGGSVSTLTIQRTQQEDSAVYLCASSPPRQGYTFGSGTRLTVV.

This CDR3 is CASSQTGTSGNTIYF. The CDR3, as DNA: TGCGCCAGCAGCCAAACAGGGACCTCTGGAAACACCATATATTTT. The rearrangement links TRBV5-1 to TRBJ1-3, with D possibly TRBD1 on 6 matching bases. Germline CDR1 and CDR2: SGHRS and YFSETQ. This CDR3 is built from 15 residues. Trimming cost V 4 bases and J 0 bases, with 11 bases left between them.

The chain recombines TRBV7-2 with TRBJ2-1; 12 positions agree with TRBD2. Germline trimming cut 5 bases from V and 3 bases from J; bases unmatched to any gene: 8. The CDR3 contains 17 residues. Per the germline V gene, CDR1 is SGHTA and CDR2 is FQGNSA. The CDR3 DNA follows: TGTGCCAGCAGCCGAGGACTAGCGGGAAGTAGCTACAATGAGCAGTTCTTC. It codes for CASSRGLAGSSYNEQFF.

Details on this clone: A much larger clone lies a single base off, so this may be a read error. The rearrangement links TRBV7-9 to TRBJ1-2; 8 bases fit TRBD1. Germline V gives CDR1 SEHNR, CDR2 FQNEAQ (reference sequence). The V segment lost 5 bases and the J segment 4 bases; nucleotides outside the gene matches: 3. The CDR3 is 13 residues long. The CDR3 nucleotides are TGTGCCAGCAGCCACGGACAGGGCTATGGCTACACCTTC. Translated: CASSHGQGYGYTF.

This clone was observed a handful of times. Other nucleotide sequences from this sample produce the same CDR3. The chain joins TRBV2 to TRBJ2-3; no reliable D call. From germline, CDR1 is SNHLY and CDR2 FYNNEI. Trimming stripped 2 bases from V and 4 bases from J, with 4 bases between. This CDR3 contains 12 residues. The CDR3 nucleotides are TGTGCCAGCAGTGAACGGGCAGATACGCAGTATTTT. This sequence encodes CASSERADTQYF.

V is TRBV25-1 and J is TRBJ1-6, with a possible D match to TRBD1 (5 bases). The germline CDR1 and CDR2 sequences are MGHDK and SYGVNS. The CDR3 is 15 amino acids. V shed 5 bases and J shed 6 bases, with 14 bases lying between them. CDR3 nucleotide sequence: TGTGCCAGCAGTAGCAGGGCTAGGGTTAATTCACCCCTCCACTTT. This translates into CASSSRARVNSPLHF.

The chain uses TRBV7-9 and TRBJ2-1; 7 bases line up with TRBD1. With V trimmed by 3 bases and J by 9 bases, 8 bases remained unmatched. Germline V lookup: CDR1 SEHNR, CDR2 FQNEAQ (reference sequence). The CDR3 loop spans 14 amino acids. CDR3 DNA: TGTGCCAGCAGCTTGGGCAACAGGGGTAGTGAGCAGTTCTTC. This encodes CASSLGNRGSEQFF.

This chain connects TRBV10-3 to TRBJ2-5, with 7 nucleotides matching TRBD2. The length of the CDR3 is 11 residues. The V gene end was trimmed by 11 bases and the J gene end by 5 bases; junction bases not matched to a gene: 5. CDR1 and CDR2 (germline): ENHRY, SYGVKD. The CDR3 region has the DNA TGTGCCTGCTCCGGGGGGGAGACCCAGTACTTC. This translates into CACSGGETQYF.

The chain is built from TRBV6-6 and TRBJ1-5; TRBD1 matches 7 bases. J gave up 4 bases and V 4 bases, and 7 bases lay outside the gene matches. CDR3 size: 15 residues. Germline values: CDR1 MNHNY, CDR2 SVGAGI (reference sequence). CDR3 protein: CASSFGDSRNQPQHF. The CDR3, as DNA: TGTGCCAGCAGTTTCGGGGACAGTCGAAATCAGCCCCAGCATTTT.

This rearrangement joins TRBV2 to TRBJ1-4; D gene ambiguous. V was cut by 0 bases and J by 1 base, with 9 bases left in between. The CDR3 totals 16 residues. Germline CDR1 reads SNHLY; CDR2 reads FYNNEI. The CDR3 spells CASSEALGQTNEKLFF. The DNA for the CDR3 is TGTGCCAGCAGTGAAGCGCTGGGTCAAACTAATGAAAAACTGTTTTTT.